These 22 T cell receptor beta chains originate from one sample sequenced in a study of PD-1 blockade in classical Hodgkin lymphoma. Patients all relapsed after autologous stem cell transplantation, and there was variation in brentuximab vedotin exposure. CD8+ T cell isolation from thawed PBMCs was performed by magnetic negative selection. The assay was immunoSEQ multiplex PCR, and TCRdb's table has in-frame clones only and misses some. The sample holds about 2,700 clones, about 76% seen once. Sequenced here: CD8+ T cells from blood, sampled at baseline. The receptors derive from a human donor with classical Hodgkin lymphoma.

The V call is TRBV4-3, the J call TRBJ1-1, with no clear D. Trimming shortened V by 0 bases and J by 5 bases, and 19 bases separated the two germline ends. This CDR3 is built from 17 residues. The germline CDR1 and CDR2 sequences are LGHNA and YSLEER. The CDR3 protein is CASSQEEIGELGTEAFF. CDR3 coding DNA: TGCGCCAGCAGCCAAGAGGAAATTGGGGAGCTCGGGACTGAAGCTTTCTTT.

About this clone: A single base is all that separates this from a far larger clone, so a read error is likely. V usage is TRBV7-8 and J usage is TRBJ2-1; TRBD2 aligns across 10 bases. The CDR3 has 18 amino acids. V lost 5 bases to trimming and J lost 13 bases; unmatched junction nucleotides: 23. The germline V gene encodes CDR1 SGHVS and CDR2 FQNEAQ. In DNA, the CDR3 is TGTGCCAGCAGCCTTCCTTATGGGGCCCCTAGCGGGGGAAACATTCAGTTCTTC. As protein: CASSLPYGAPSGGNIQFF.

V is TRBV7-9 and J is TRBJ2-5; weak D call: TRBD1 (5 bases). CDR1 is SEHNR and CDR2 is FQNEAQ in the germline V gene (reference sequence). This CDR3 has 15 residues. The germline V and J ends were trimmed by 4 bases and 5 bases, with 17 bases remaining between them. The DNA of the CDR3 is TGTGCCAGCAGCTCCCAAGGGGTAGTTCGGGAGACCCAGTACTTC. Amino acid sequence: CASSSQGVVRETQYF. Complete variable domain (other parts from reference TRBV7-9 and TRBJ2-5): DTGVSQNPRHKITKRGQNVTFRCDPISEHNRLYWYRQTLGQGPEFLTYFQNEAQLEKSRLLSDRFSAERPKGSFSTLEIQRTEQGDSAMYLCASSSQGVVRETQYFGPGTRLLVL.

This clone was counted once. This rearrangement joins TRBV4-3 to TRBJ2-3; a weak D match, TRBD1 (5 bases). This CDR3 comprises 15 residues. Germline V gives CDR1 LGHNA, CDR2 YSLEER. Trimming took off 0 bases at V and 4 bases at J, with 11 bases between the two ends. In DNA, the CDR3 is TGCGCCAGCAGCCAAGAGGCAGGGTGGGCAGATACGCAGTATTTT. Protein product: CASSQEAGWADTQYF.

The chain has TRBV10-3 and TRBJ1-1, with TRBD1 matching over 7 bases. Germline values: CDR1 ENHRY, CDR2 SYGVKD. J lost 0 bases, V lost 6 bases, and 10 bases had no gene match. This CDR3 region has 16 residues. The CDR3 DNA reads as TGTGCCATCAGGCCGGGACAGCAAATTCTGAACACTGAAGCTTTCTTT. It encodes CAIRPGQQILNTEAFF.

This clone was seen a handful of times. J is TRBJ2-7 and V is TRBV7-8, with D uncertain. From germline, CDR1 is SGHVS and CDR2 FQNEAQ. V dropped 5 bases and J dropped 3 bases, with 5 bases sitting between them. The CDR3 contains 11 residues. CDR3: CASSVDYEQYF. CDR3 sequence (DNA): TGTGCCAGCAGCGTAGACTACGAGCAGTACTTC. The full variable domain, with the rest looked up from reference TRBV7-8 and TRBJ2-7, is GAGVSQSPRYKVAKRGQDVALRCDPISGHVSLFWYQQALGQGPEFLTYFQNEAQLDKSGLPSDRFFAERPEGSVSTLKIQRTQQEDSAVYLCASSVDYEQYFGPGTRLTVT.

The rearrangement joins TRBV7-9 to TRBJ2-7; 8 bases fit TRBD2. The CDR3 runs to 15 residues. The J segment lost 2 bases and the V segment lost 3 bases, leaving 6 bases of the junction unmatched. Germline CDR1 reads SEHNR; CDR2 reads FQNEAQ (reference sequence). CDR3 nucleotide sequence: TGTGCCAGCAGCTTCGGCGGGGGGTCTCCCTACGAGCAGTACTTC. This encodes CASSFGGGSPYEQYF.

The V gene is TRBV4-2, the J gene TRBJ2-3; 10 bases map to TRBD1. Germline loops: CDR1 LGHNA, CDR2 YNFKEQ. The CDR3 has 17 amino acids. V shed 0 bases and J 2 bases; nucleotides not matched to a gene: 5. For the CDR3, the DNA is TGTGCCAGCAGCCAAGATTGGACAGGGGGGGACACAGATACGCAGTATTTT. Translation gives CASSQDWTGGDTDTQYF.

This clone has only one observation. V and J are TRBV13 and TRBJ1-1; D is uncertain. CDR1 PRHDT and CDR2 FYEKMQ come from the germline V gene (reference sequence). V dropped 7 bases and J dropped 2 bases, with 11 bases sitting between them. CDR3 length: 13 residues. The chain's CDR3 is CASTGPGNTEAFF. DNA of the CDR3: TGTGCCAGCACCGGACCGGGAAACACTGAAGCTTTCTTT. Using reference TRBV13 and TRBJ1-1 for the parts outside the CDR3, the full variable domain is AAGVIQSPRHLIKEKRETATLKCYPIPRHDTVYWYQQGPGQDPQFLISFYEKMQSDKGSIPDRFSAQQFSDYHSELNMSSLELGDSALYFCASTGPGNTEAFFGQGTRLTVV.

V is TRBV4-3 and J is TRBJ2-6; D is ambiguous. The CDR3 is made up of 14 amino acids. In germline, CDR1 is LGHNA, CDR2 YSLEER. V was pared by 2 bases and J by 1 base, with 3 bases between. CDR3 DNA sequence: TGCGCCAGCAGCCAATGGTCTGGGGCCAACGTCCTGACTTTC. Translating it yields CASSQWSGANVLTF.

V and J are TRBV19 and TRBJ2-1, with 13 bases identical to TRBD2. Unmatched junction bases numbered 7, after V lost 7 bases and J lost 7 bases. The CDR3 has 15 residues. Germline CDR1 LNHDA, CDR2 SQIVND (reference sequence). The CDR3 loop reads CASTILAGGRNEQFF. DNA for the CDR3: TGTGCCAGTACGATACTAGCGGGGGGGAGAAATGAGCAGTTCTTC.

The V and J genes are TRBV6-4 and TRBJ2-1, with a possible D match to TRBD1 (5 bases). The CDR3 is 16 amino acids. Germline V gene sequence: CDR1 MRHNA, CDR2 SNTAGT. V lost 0 bases and J lost 6, with 15 bases in between. CDR3 DNA: TGTGCCAGCAGTGACTCACCGGGTCAGGGCGCCAATGAGCAGTTCTTC. The encoded protein is CASSDSPGQGANEQFF.

This rearrangement joins TRBV6-1 to TRBJ1-1; D unresolved. The germline V gene has CDR1 MNHNS and CDR2 SASEGT. V shed 2 bases and J shed 7 bases, with 11 bases lying between them. The CDR3 extends over 13 amino acids. The CDR3 reads CASSEPEPREAFF. DNA of the CDR3: TGTGCCAGCAGTGAACCAGAACCACGTGAAGCTTTCTTT.

The count of this clone is one. This sequence joins TRBV6-5 and TRBJ1-4, with 9 bases that match TRBD1. In germline, CDR1 is MNHEY, CDR2 SVGAGI. J gave up 4 bases and V 5 bases, and 5 bases lay outside the gene matches. CDR3 length: 15 amino acids. In nucleotides, the CDR3 is TGTGCCAGCAGTAAAGGGACAGGGCTTAATGAAAAACTGTTTTTT. Protein: CASSKGTGLNEKLFF.

The chain employs TRBV9 and TRBJ1-5; TRBD1 might be the D (5 bases). V was cut by 0 bases and J by 1 base, with 8 bases left in between. CDR3 size: 15 residues. In germline, CDR1 is SGDLS, CDR2 YYNGEE. DNA of the CDR3: TGTGCCAGCAGCGTAGGAGGGGCAAGCAATCAGCCCCAGCATTTT. As protein: CASSVGGASNQPQHF.

The CDR3 loop reads CASSPGRSNQPQHF. The DNA of the CDR3 is TGTGCCAGTAGCCCAGGACGGTCTAATCAGCCCCAGCATTTT. The rearrangement joins TRBV19 to TRBJ1-5; no clear D gene. Trimming pared 6 bases from V and 4 bases from J, leaving 13 bases between. Germline CDR1 LNHDA, CDR2 SQIVND (reference sequence). The CDR3 is made up of 14 amino acids.

The gene calls are TRBV6-5 and TRBJ2-7; D may be TRBD2 (6 bases). This CDR3 has 12 residues. Germline V gives CDR1 MNHEY, CDR2 SVGAGI. Trimming took 2 bases from V and 4 from J, leaving 6 bases between them. In nucleotides, the CDR3 is TGTGCCAGCAGTTACCGGGGGTACGAGCAGTACTTC. Translation: CASSYRGYEQYF.

Here the CDR3 reads CAISEGGSYEQYF. Here the CDR3 DNA reads TGTGCCATCAGTGAGGGGGGCTCCTACGAGCAGTACTTC. The chain recombines TRBV10-3 with TRBJ2-7; possibly TRBD1 or TRBD2 for D (5 bases each). The germline V and J ends were trimmed by 2 bases and 0 bases, with 5 bases remaining between them. CDR1 and CDR2 (germline): ENHRY, SYGVKD. The CDR3 is made up of 13 amino acids.

This chain connects TRBV7-9 to TRBJ2-3, with D unresolved. CDR3 size: 13 residues. Germline V gene sequence: CDR1 SEHNR, CDR2 FQNEAQ (reference sequence). Trimming shortened V by 1 base and J by 2 bases, and 4 bases separated the two germline ends. CDR3 DNA: TGTGCCAGCAGCTTAGACTTCACAGATACGCAGTATTTT. Its translation is CASSLDFTDTQYF.

The rearrangement links TRBV7-9 to TRBJ1-1, with D unresolved. V was clipped by 1 base and J by 3 bases, with 3 bases between them. Germline V gene data show CDR1 as SEHNR and CDR2 as FQNEAQ (reference sequence). The CDR3 totals 12 residues. The CDR3 sequence is CASSLGYTEAFF. The CDR3 DNA sequence: TGTGCCAGCAGCTTAGGATACACTGAAGCTTTCTTT.

This rearrangement joins TRBV9 to TRBJ1-2; D remains unclear. This CDR3 is built from 19 residues. Trimming left V 0 bases short and J 2 bases short, with 23 bases between. Germline values: CDR1 SGDLS, CDR2 YYNGEE. CDR3 DNA: TGTGCCAGCAGCGTAGAATGGAGGGTTGGAGGGAATCTGAACTATGGCTACACCTTC. This sequence encodes CASSVEWRVGGNLNYGYTF.

V is TRBV7-6 and J is TRBJ2-1; no reliable D call. Trimming shortened V by 0 bases and J by 7 bases, and 22 bases separated the two germline ends. Germline V gene lookup returns CDR1 SGHVS and CDR2 FNYEAQ. There are 18 residues in the CDR3. The CDR3 is CASSLAQLSGWALNEQFF. In nucleotides, the CDR3 is TGTGCCAGCAGCTTAGCGCAGTTAAGTGGATGGGCTCTTAATGAGCAGTTCTTC.